The 28 T cell receptor beta chains reported below all come from one sample, sequenced in a study of Ad26.COV2.S vaccination and SARS-CoV-2 variants. The treatment here: over 15 received Ad26.COV2.S at low or high dose, single or two shots; about five received placebo; per-sample allocation not given. Samples came from day 63 after the first vaccine or placebo injection. The repertoire was sequenced with immunoSEQ multiplex PCR; TCRdb's copy has only in-frame clones and lacks some. The sample has some 520,000 clones; around 90% are singletons. The source was peripheral blood, collected in a trial of Ad26.COV2.S vaccine versus placebo. The receptor set was obtained from a person aged 18-60 years who received the Ad26.COV2.S COVID-19 vaccine or a placebo.

V gene TRBV4-3 combines with J gene TRBJ2-7, with a weak D call TRBD1 (6 bases). V was shortened by 4 bases and J by 5 bases, with 24 bases between the two germline ends. CDR3 length: 17 amino acids. Germline CDR1 and CDR2: LGHNA and YSLEER. The CDR3 DNA sequence: TGCGCCAGCAGCCCCTTTCTAGAAGGGGGAATTGTAAACGAGCAGTACTTC. Its protein product is CASSPFLEGGIVNEQYF.

The chain has TRBV10-3 and TRBJ1-2; D possibly corresponds to TRBD1 (5 bases). The V end lost 2 bases, the J end lost 4 bases, and 8 bases lay between the germline ends. This CDR3 comprises 13 residues. Germline CDR1 is ENHRY and CDR2 is SYGVKD. CDR3 coding DNA: TGTGCCATCAGTGAGGACCAGGGCTATGGCTACACCTTC. It specifies CAISEDQGYGYTF.

V gene TRBV2 combines with J gene TRBJ2-3; no reliable D call. Germline CDR1 and CDR2: SNHLY and FYNNEI. Trimming took 1 base from V and 3 from J, leaving 11 bases between them. The CDR3 is 15 residues long. CDR3 sequence (DNA): TGTGCCAGCAGTGAAGTTTCTTTTCTGACAGATACGCAGTATTTT. Its protein is CASSEVSFLTDTQYF.

The V and J genes are TRBV10-3 and TRBJ1-2, with a possible D match to TRBD1 (6 bases). The ends were cut back, 6 bases at V and 4 bases at J, with 18 bases in the middle. There are 15 residues in the CDR3. CDR1 is ENHRY, CDR2 SYGVKD, per germline. This chain's CDR3 is CAIRDLGHSSYGYTF. Here the CDR3 DNA reads TGTGCCATCAGGGATTTGGGACACTCCTCCTATGGCTACACCTTC.

J is TRBJ2-7 and V is TRBV21-1; the table's D gene call, TRBD1, was not cross checked with the DNA. TRBV21-1 is a pseudogene. The CDR3 runs to 15 residues. CDR3 amino acids: CASTPDRDRVYEQYF. The CDR3 coding sequence is TGTGCCAGCACCCCGGACCGGGACAGAGTTTACGAGCAGTACTTC.

The gene calls are TRBV7-9 and TRBJ2-7; 14 bases align to TRBD2. Per the germline V gene, CDR1 is SEHNR and CDR2 is FQNEAQ (reference sequence). Unmatched junction bases numbered 6, after V lost 4 bases and J lost 7 bases. The CDR3 runs to 15 residues. CDR3 region: CASSSGGLAGEEQYF. Written as DNA, the CDR3 is TGTGCCAGCAGCTCGGGGGGACTAGCGGGAGAGGAGCAGTACTTC.

The chain links TRBV5-1 to TRBJ2-5, with 9 bases matching TRBD2. Germline V lookup: CDR1 SGHRS, CDR2 YFSETQ. There are 16 residues in the CDR3. V shed 0 bases, J shed 4 bases, and the junction held 7 bases outside the gene matches. The CDR3 spells CASSLGPGLAGETQYF. The CDR3, as DNA: TGCGCCAGCAGCTTGGGTCCGGGACTAGCTGGAGAGACCCAGTACTTC.

This clone was detected once. The V gene is TRBV6-5, the J gene TRBJ1-1; D is possibly TRBD1 (5 bases). The CDR3 is made up of 14 amino acids. Deletions cut 9 bases from V and 7 bases from J, with 21 bases between. Germline V CDR1 and CDR2: MNHEY, SVGAGI. The DNA of the CDR3 is TGTGCCAGTCGGGACCTAGGGGCTGTTGGTGAAGCTTTCTTT. This gives the protein CASRDLGAVGEAFF.

This clone was detected once. The rearrangement uses TRBV6-2 or TRBV6-3 and TRBJ1-5; TRBD1 is a possible D gene (5 bases). Looked up from germline, CDR1 is MNHEY and CDR2 is SVGEGT. V was trimmed by 6 bases and J by 1 base, leaving 13 bases between them. The CDR3 runs 15 residues. CDR3 nucleotide sequence: TGTGCCAGCAGCTCATCAGGGCCGAGCAATCAGCCCCAGCATTTT. It is translated as CASSSSGPSNQPQHF.

V is TRBV4-3 and J is TRBJ2-7; the match to TRBD1 covers 7 bases. Trimming removed 0 bases from V and 6 bases from J; junction bases left unmatched: 8. From germline, CDR1 is LGHNA and CDR2 YSLEER. The CDR3 spans 15 residues. CDR3 amino acids: CASSQDPRQGFEQYF. As DNA, the CDR3 is TGCGCCAGCAGCCAAGATCCGCGACAGGGTTTCGAGCAGTACTTC.

This clone has just a few counts. The junction departs from germline at one end; a sequencing error may be responsible. This sequence joins TRBV15 and TRBJ1-6; D unresolved. The germline gives CDR1 LNHNV, CDR2 YYDKDF (reference sequence). This CDR3 has 18 amino acids. The CDR3 loop reads CATRRAAGYNSYNSPLHF. In nucleotides, the CDR3 is TGTGCCACCAGAAGAGCAGCAGGCTATAACTCCTATAATTCACCCCTCCACTTT.

V usage is TRBV2 and J usage is TRBJ1-2, with unresolved D. V was pared by 5 bases and J by 3 bases, with 10 bases between. This CDR3 is 13 amino acids long. Germline V gives CDR1 SNHLY, CDR2 FYNNEI. CDR3 region: CASSLKRYYGYTF. DNA for the CDR3: TGTGCCAGCAGTCTTAAGCGTTACTATGGCTACACCTTC. Filled out from reference TRBV2 and TRBJ1-2, the complete variable domain reads EPEVTQTPSHQVTQMGQEVILRCVPISNHLYFYWYRQILGQKVEFLVSFYNNEISEKSEIFDDQFSVERPDGSNFTLKIRSTKLEDSAMYFCASSLKRYYGYTFGSGTRLTVV.

The V call is TRBV7-8, the J call TRBJ2-2; TRBD1 aligns across 7 bases. Germline CDR1 reads SGHVS; CDR2 reads FQNEAQ. Germline trimming cut 9 bases from V and 6 bases from J; bases unmatched to any gene: 7. The CDR3 loop spans 13 amino acids. CDR3 nucleotide sequence: TGTGCCAGTCAAAGGGGGCGCGCCGGGGAGCTGTTTTTT. Protein: CASQRGRAGELFF.

This chain links TRBV7-3 with TRBJ2-1, with 12 bases fitting TRBD2. Looked up from germline, CDR1 is SGHTA and CDR2 is FQGTGA. After removal of 9 bases from V and 10 bases from J, the junction contained 10 bases not matched to a gene. CDR3 length equals 14 residues. CDR3 protein: CASSPASGRVEQFF. The CDR3 nucleotides read TGTGCCAGTTCCCCGGCTAGCGGGAGGGTCGAGCAGTTCTTC.

The genes are TRBV7-2 and TRBJ2-7, with TRBD2 identical over 10 bases. V lost 4 bases, J lost 7 bases, and 16 bases stayed unmatched. This CDR3 is 17 amino acids long. CDR1 and CDR2 (germline): SGHTA, FQGNSA. The CDR3 sequence: CASSSPLAGAGWGEQYF. The CDR3, as DNA: TGTGCCAGCAGCTCCCCGCTAGCGGGGGCCGGCTGGGGGGAGCAGTACTTC. The whole variable domain, remainder taken from reference TRBV7-2 and TRBJ2-7, is GAGVSQSPSNKVTEKGKDVELRCDPISGHTALYWYRQSLGQGLEFLIYFQGNSAPDKSGLPSDRFSAERTGGSVSTLTIQRTQQEDSAVYLCASSSPLAGAGWGEQYFGPGTRLTVT.

The V gene is TRBV19, the J gene TRBJ1-1; D gene uncertain. CDR1 LNHDA and CDR2 SQIVND come from the germline V gene (reference sequence). This CDR3 has 14 residues. Trimming cost V 1 base and J 3 bases, with 9 bases left between them. Written as DNA, the CDR3 is TGTGCCAGTAGTATAGGGGGTCGGGACACTGAAGCTTTCTTT. Translated, it gives CASSIGGRDTEAFF.

The gene calls are TRBV7-3 and TRBJ2-2; D is undetermined. The length of the CDR3 is 14 residues. V was pared by 0 bases and J by 8 bases, with 10 bases between. Per germline, CDR1 SGHTA and CDR2 FQGTGA. The CDR3 region is CASSLTARGGELFF. The CDR3 bases are TGTGCCAGCAGCTTAACCGCCCGAGGTGGGGAGCTGTTTTTT. Based on the CDR3 plus reference TRBV7-3 and TRBJ2-2, the full variable domain is GAGVSQTPSNKVTEKGKYVELRCDPISGHTALYWYRQSLGQGPEFLIYFQGTGAADDSGLPNDRFFAVRPEGSVSTLKIQRTERGDSAVYLCASSLTARGGELFFGEGSRLTVL.

V is TRBV28 and J is TRBJ1-2, with D uncertain. Germline V gene lookup returns CDR1 MDHEN and CDR2 SYDVKM. The CDR3 covers 14 residues. V lost 4 bases and J lost 4, with 13 bases in between. In nucleotides, the CDR3 is TGTGCCAGCAGTTCCTCCGACGGACTCTATGGCTACACCTTC. Protein sequence: CASSSSDGLYGYTF.

CDR3 coding DNA: TGTGCCATCACCCCGGGACAGGGGTCGGAGACCCAGTACTTC. Encoded protein: CAITPGQGSETQYF. The rearrangement joins TRBV10-3 to TRBJ2-5, with 10 bases identical to TRBD1. The germline V gene encodes CDR1 ENHRY and CDR2 SYGVKD. The length of the CDR3 is 14 residues. Trimming cost V 7 bases and J 5 bases; bases outside gene matches: 7.

V usage is TRBV14 and J usage is TRBJ2-7; the D is unclear. The CDR3 runs 13 residues. V lost 4 bases, J lost 7 bases, and 14 bases lay in between. CDR1 SGHDN and CDR2 FVKESK come from the germline V gene. The CDR3 sequence: CASSLSLMGEQYF. The CDR3 nucleotides read TGTGCCAGCAGCCTTTCCCTGATGGGGGAGCAGTACTTC.

V and J are TRBV27 and TRBJ1-2, with D unclear. The CDR3 runs to 12 residues. V lost 4 bases and J lost 4, with 7 bases in between. Germline assignment: CDR1 MNHEY and CDR2 SMNVEV (reference sequence). CDR3 bases: TGTGCCAGCAGTTCCTTCCTCTATGGCTACACCTTC. As protein: CASSSFLYGYTF.

The V call is TRBV29-1, the J call TRBJ1-2; D possibly corresponds to TRBD1 (5 bases). This CDR3 is built from 13 residues. Germline-derived CDR1 and CDR2 are SQVTM and ANQGSEA. V lost 4 bases, J lost 4 bases, and 13 bases lay in between. CDR3 amino acids: CSVGQRMGYGYTF. DNA of the CDR3: TGCAGCGTTGGACAGAGGATGGGCTATGGCTACACCTTC. Drawing the rest from reference TRBV29-1 and TRBJ1-2, the complete variable domain is SAVISQKPSRDICQRGTSLTIQCQVDSQVTMMFWYRQQPGQSLTLIATANQGSEATYESGFVIDKFPISRPNLTFSTLTVSNMSPEDSSIYLCSVGQRMGYGYTFGSGTRLTVV.

The chain combines TRBV27 with TRBJ2-6; D not resolved. The germline CDR1 and CDR2 sequences are MNHEY and SMNVEV (reference sequence). The germline V and J ends were trimmed by 5 bases and 3 bases, with 11 bases remaining between them. The CDR3 length is 15 residues. CDR3 bases: TGTGCCAGCAGTCCATCCCGCCTTGGGGCCAACGTCCTGACTTTC. It specifies CASSPSRLGANVLTF.

The rearrangement joins TRBV12-3 or TRBV12-4 to TRBJ1-3, with unresolved D. The V end was cut by 10 bases, the J end by 0 bases, with 7 bases between. CDR3 length equals 12 residues. The CDR3 sequence: CAIQSSGNTIYF. The CDR3 coding sequence is TGTGCCATCCAGAGCTCTGGAAACACCATATATTTT.

This sequence joins TRBV30 and TRBJ1-2; D not certain. The ends were cut back, 1 base at V and 4 bases at J, with 16 bases in the middle. Germline loops: CDR1 GTSNPN, CDR2 SVGIG (reference sequence). The CDR3 has 15 residues. CDR3 coding DNA: TGTGCCTGGAGTGAGAAAGGGAGGGATGTCTATGGCTACACCTTC. It codes for CAWSEKGRDVYGYTF.

This clone appeared once. J is TRBJ2-1 and V is TRBV13, with TRBD2 matching 14 bases. The CDR3 covers 16 residues. The trim removed 5 bases at V and 7 bases at J, leaving 7 bases unmatched. Germline values: CDR1 PRHDT, CDR2 FYEKMQ (reference sequence). The DNA for the CDR3 is TGTGCCAGCAGCACCCCGGGACTAGCGGGAGCGAATGAGCAGTTCTTC. Translation: CASSTPGLAGANEQFF.

The V call is TRBV5-1, the J call TRBJ1-5; D is unresolved. The CDR3 is made up of 13 amino acids. Germline V gives CDR1 SGHRS, CDR2 YFSETQ. The V and J ends lost 4 bases and 6 bases respectively, with 11 bases between them. The CDR3, as DNA: TGCGCCAGCAGCCGCGGGGTGGGTCAGCCCCAGCATTTT. Residues: CASSRGVGQPQHF.

The chain uses TRBV3-1 (or the pseudogene TRBV3-2) and TRBJ1-2, with D possibly matching TRBD1 (5 bases). The germline V gene encodes CDR1 LGHDT and CDR2 YNNKEL (reference sequence). The CDR3 loop spans 17 amino acids. V dropped 3 bases and J dropped 0 bases, with 17 bases sitting between them. This CDR3 reads CASSQDPRWGANYGYTF. The CDR3, as DNA: TGTGCCAGCAGCCAGGACCCTAGATGGGGCGCTAACTATGGCTACACCTTC.